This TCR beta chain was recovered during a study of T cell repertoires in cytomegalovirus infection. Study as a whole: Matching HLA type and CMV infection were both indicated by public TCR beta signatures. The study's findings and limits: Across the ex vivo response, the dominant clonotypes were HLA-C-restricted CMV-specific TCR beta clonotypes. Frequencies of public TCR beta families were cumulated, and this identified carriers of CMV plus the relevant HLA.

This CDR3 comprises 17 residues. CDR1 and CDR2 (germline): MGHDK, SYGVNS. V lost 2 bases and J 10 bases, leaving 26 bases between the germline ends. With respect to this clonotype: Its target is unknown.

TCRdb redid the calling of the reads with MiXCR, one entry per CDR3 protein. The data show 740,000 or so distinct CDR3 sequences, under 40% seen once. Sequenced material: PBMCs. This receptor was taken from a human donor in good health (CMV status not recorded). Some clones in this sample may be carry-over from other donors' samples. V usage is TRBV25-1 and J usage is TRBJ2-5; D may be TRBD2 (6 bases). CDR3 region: CASSEEMRGTDKRGQYF. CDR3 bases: TGTGCCAGCAGTGAAGAAATGCGCGGGACGGACAAGAGGGGCCAGTACTTC. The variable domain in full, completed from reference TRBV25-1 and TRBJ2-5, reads EADIYQTPRYLVIGTGKKITLECSQTMGHDKMYWYQQDPGMELHLIHYSYGVNSTEKGDLSSESTVSRIRTEHFPLTLESARPSHTSQYLCASSEEMRGTDKRGQYFGPGTRLLVL.